This T cell receptor beta chain was sequenced during a study of siplizumab effects on memory and regulatory T cells. As for this clone: The antigen is not known.

The study's findings and limits: To unstimulated subsets, only a minor fraction of alloreactive clones could be mapped. Siplizumab produced a significant drop in alloreactive sequences attributable to unstimulated CD4+ memory cells. In siplizumab conditions, mappable alloreactive CD4+ clones averaged about 64% Treg-derived, against around 30% in controls.

The CDR3 covers 14 residues. CDR1 MNHNY and CDR2 SVGAGI come from the germline V gene (reference sequence). With 4 bases removed from V and 9 bases from J, the gap between germline ends came to 19 bases. Each sample contributed 96,000 or so TCR templates to the assay. The assay was immunoSEQ multiplex PCR, and TCRdb's table has in-frame clones only and misses some. Found here are about 97,000 clones, 92% of them singletons; the top ten hold about 1.1%. The source material was CD4+ T cells sorted from blood. This rearrangement joins TRBV6-6 to TRBJ2-7, with a possible D match to TRBD2 (6 bases). This clonotype was obtained from a human donor in good health. The CDR3 nucleotides read TGTGCCAGCAGTTCGGAAATACTAGCCGCGGTGCAGTACTTC. It is translated as CASSSEILAAVQYF.